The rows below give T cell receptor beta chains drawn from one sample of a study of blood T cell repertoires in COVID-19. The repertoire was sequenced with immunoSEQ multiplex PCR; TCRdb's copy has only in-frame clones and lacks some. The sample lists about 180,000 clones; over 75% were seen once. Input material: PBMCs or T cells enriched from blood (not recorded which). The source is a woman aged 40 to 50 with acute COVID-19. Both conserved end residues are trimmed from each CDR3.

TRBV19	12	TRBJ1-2	ASSIVEGASGYT
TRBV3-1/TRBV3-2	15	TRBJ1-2	ASSLQRQQGKSYGYT
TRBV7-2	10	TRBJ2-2	ASSLVWAELF
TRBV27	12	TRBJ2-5	ASSLSPRGETQY
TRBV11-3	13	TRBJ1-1	ASSTRQGIGTEAF
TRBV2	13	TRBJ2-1	ASSTRGAAYNEQF
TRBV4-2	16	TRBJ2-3	ASSLSFGTSGSADTQY
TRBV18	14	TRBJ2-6	ASSPRDSSGANVLT
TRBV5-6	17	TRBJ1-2	ASSLGEAGTYLANYGYT
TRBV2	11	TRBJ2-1	ASSSTRNNEQF
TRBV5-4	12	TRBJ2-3	ASKGQSQGDTQY
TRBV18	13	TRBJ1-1	ASSPGQGRFMRAF
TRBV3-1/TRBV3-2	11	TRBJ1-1	ASSPQPNTEAF
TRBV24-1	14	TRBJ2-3	ATSDPTRSGPDTQY
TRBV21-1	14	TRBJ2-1	ASSKGQANPYNEQF
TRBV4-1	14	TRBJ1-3	ASSQGVESSGNTIY
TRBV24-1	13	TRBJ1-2	ATRTRHLLSYGYT
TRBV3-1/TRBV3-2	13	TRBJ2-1	ASSLLAGGPNEQF
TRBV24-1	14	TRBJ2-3	ATSDLSGTGRDTQY
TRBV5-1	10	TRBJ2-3	ASSLRGDTQY
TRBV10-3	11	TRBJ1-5	ATNRVGDQPQH
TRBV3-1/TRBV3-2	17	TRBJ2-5	ASSQVISGRLMGTETQY
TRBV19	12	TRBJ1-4	ASSLTSTNEKLF
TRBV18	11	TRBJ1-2	ASSRGTGDGYT
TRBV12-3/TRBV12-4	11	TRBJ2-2	ASRLGSNRELF
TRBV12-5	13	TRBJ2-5	ASAPPAVREETQY
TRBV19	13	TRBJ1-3	ASSDRGGSGNTIY
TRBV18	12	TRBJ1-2	ASSPQGADYGYT
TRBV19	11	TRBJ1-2	ASRDRVASGYT
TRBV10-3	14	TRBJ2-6	AISEPRTEGANVLT
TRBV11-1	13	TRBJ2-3	ASSRQTVSTDTQY
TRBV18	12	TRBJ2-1	ASSGLAGINEQF
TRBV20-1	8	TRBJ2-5	SARRETQY
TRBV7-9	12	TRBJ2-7	ASSSQAGAVEQY
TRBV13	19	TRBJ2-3	ASSFSGTSGRASNFPDTQY
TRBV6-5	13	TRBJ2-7	ASSYRGQGAYEQY
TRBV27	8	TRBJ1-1	ASGTDEAF
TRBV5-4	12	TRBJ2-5	ASSVGQYQETQY
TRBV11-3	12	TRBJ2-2	ASSPTSGGGELF
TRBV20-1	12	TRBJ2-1	SASVLAGNNEQF
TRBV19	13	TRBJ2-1	ASSIGQYLYNEQF
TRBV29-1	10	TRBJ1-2	SAVRWNYGYT
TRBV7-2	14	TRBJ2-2	ASSFWRGRNTGELF
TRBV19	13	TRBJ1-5	ASSHGTASNQPQH
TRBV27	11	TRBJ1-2	ASSTHRAYGYT